A single sample is the source of the 25 T cell receptor beta chains below, sequenced in a study of CD8 T cells in Susac syndrome (dated by TCRdb to the late 2010s). Preparation of the library involved the immunoSEQ multiplex PCR assay. RNA was extracted using the RNeasy kit, and roughly 0.5 to 1 ug of the RNA was reverse transcribed with random hexamers. TCRdb ran its own pipeline on the public reads, namely fastp trimming at Q25 and MiXCR clone calling, and kept in-frame beta chains. Every distinct CDR3 protein forms one entry, paired with its most common genes and DNA. The sample table contains about 73,000 distinct CDR3 sequences; only one count was recorded for roughly 94% of them. 0.35% to 0.4% of the sample is held by the ten biggest clonotypes. The sequencing input was CD8+ T cells from PBMCs. These receptors all stem from a human donor with multiple sclerosis.

This chain uses TRBV29-1 with TRBJ1-5; D is ambiguous. V dropped 4 bases and J dropped 2 bases, with 12 bases sitting between them. The CDR3 loop spans 14 amino acids. CDR1 is SQVTM and CDR2 is ANQGSEA in the germline V gene. The CDR3 DNA reads TGCAGCGTTGGGATGGGAGAAGGCAATCAGCCCCAGCATTTT. Translating gives CSVGMGEGNQPQHF.

The genes are TRBV30 and TRBJ2-5; no firm D call. This CDR3 is built from 12 residues. CDR1 is GTSNPN and CDR2 is SVGIG in the germline V gene (reference sequence). Trimming cost V 0 bases and J 2 bases, with 4 bases left between them. DNA of the CDR3: TGTGCCTGGAGTGTTTATCAAGAGACCCAGTACTTC. Protein product: CAWSVYQETQYF.

This chain connects TRBV30 to TRBJ2-7; D is uncertain. The CDR3 loop spans 11 amino acids. CDR1 and CDR2 (germline): GTSNPN, SVGIG (reference sequence). Trimming left V 3 bases short and J 7 bases short, with 10 bases between. Written as DNA, the CDR3 is TGTGCCTGGAGGGGCCTTCGGGAGCAGTACTTC. Its translation is CAWRGLREQYF.

The chain has TRBV19 and TRBJ1-2, with TRBD1 matching 9 bases. The germline V gene has CDR1 LNHDA and CDR2 SQIVND (reference sequence). Germline trimming cut 0 bases from V and 3 bases from J; bases unmatched to any gene: 5. This CDR3 contains 16 residues. CDR3 in DNA: TGTGCCAGTAGTATAGAAAGGACAGGGGATGACTATGGCTACACCTTC. It encodes CASSIERTGDDYGYTF.

The chain employs TRBV7-9 and TRBJ1-6; maybe TRBD1 (5 bases). Germline V gene data show CDR1 as SEHNR and CDR2 as FQNEAQ (reference sequence). The CDR3 covers 17 residues. Trimming took off 4 bases at V and 0 bases at J, with 13 bases between the two ends. CDR3 coding DNA: TGTGCCAGCAGCTCGGGACGGTCGAGCTCCTATAATTCACCCCTCCACTTT. Protein: CASSSGRSSSYNSPLHF.

The chain recombines TRBV15 with TRBJ2-1, with 9 nucleotides matching TRBD2. CDR1 and CDR2 from the germline V gene are LNHNV and YYDKDF (reference sequence). V gave up 5 bases and J gave up 3 bases; unmatched junction bases: 11. This CDR3 has 17 amino acids. The CDR3 reads CATSSDGGRANYNEQFF. The CDR3 DNA follows: TGTGCCACCAGCTCCGATGGCGGGAGGGCCAACTACAATGAGCAGTTCTTC.

V and J are TRBV7-9 and TRBJ2-7; maybe TRBD1 (6 bases). Germline V gene data show CDR1 as SEHNR and CDR2 as FQNEAQ (reference sequence). V lost 5 bases to trimming and J lost 2 bases, with 13 bases between them. The CDR3 is made up of 14 amino acids. The CDR3 DNA is TGTGCCAGCAGCGCCCCACAGGGCACCTACGAGCAGTACTTC. Protein sequence: CASSAPQGTYEQYF.

The chain employs TRBV6-2 or TRBV6-3 and TRBJ2-3; either TRBD1 or TRBD2 may fit D (6 bases each). Germline CDR1 MNHEY, CDR2 SVGEGT. Trimming left V 0 bases short and J 0 bases short, with 10 bases between. The CDR3 totals 16 residues. DNA for the CDR3: TGTGCCAGCAGTTACTCCCCCGGGGGCAGCACAGATACGCAGTATTTT. Translating it yields CASSYSPGGSTDTQYF.

The rearrangement joins TRBV3-1 to TRBJ2-7, with TRBD1 identical over 11 bases. The germline V gene has CDR1 LGHDT and CDR2 YNNKEL (reference sequence). Trimming at V came to 4 bases and at J to 4 bases, leaving 6 bases not matched to a gene. The CDR3 is 15 residues long. Written as DNA, the CDR3 is TGTGCCAGCAGCCCACGGACAGGGGGCCAATACGAGCAGTACTTC. Translated: CASSPRTGGQYEQYF.

V and J are TRBV12-3 or TRBV12-4 and TRBJ2-5, with no clear D. The CDR3 has 14 residues. Trimming took off 1 base at V and 2 bases at J, with 8 bases between the two ends. Here the CDR3 reads CASSLDTLQETQYF. In DNA form, the CDR3 reads TGTGCCAGCAGTTTAGACACGCTACAAGAGACCCAGTACTTC.

This chain uses TRBV5-4 with TRBJ2-5, with 12 bases that match TRBD2. The CDR3 covers 17 residues. V lost 2 bases, J lost 2 bases, and 7 bases stayed unmatched. Per the germline V gene, CDR1 is SGHNT and CDR2 is YYREEE (reference sequence). In DNA, the CDR3 is TGTGCCAGCAGCTTAGAACTAGCGGGGGGTTCACAAGAGACCCAGTACTTC. This gives the protein CASSLELAGGSQETQYF.

This chain connects TRBV5-4 to TRBJ1-1; D is ambiguous. Trimming pared 5 bases from V and 0 bases from J, leaving 11 bases between. The germline V gene encodes CDR1 SGHNT and CDR2 YYREEE (reference sequence). CDR3 length equals 14 residues. CDR3 protein: CASRRPEMNTEAFF. CDR3 sequence (DNA): TGTGCCAGCAGGAGGCCCGAAATGAACACTGAAGCTTTCTTT.

The chain recombines TRBV30 with TRBJ1-4; D remains unclear. V lost 2 bases to trimming and J lost 7 bases, with 11 bases between them. Germline assignment: CDR1 GTSNPN and CDR2 SVGIG (reference sequence). CDR3 size: 13 residues. The CDR3 spells CAWSLSGGEKLFF. The CDR3, as DNA: TGTGCCTGGAGTCTCTCAGGCGGTGAAAAACTGTTTTTT.

The chain combines TRBV10-3 with TRBJ2-7; D perhaps matches TRBD2 (5 bases). CDR1 and CDR2 (germline): ENHRY, SYGVKD. The CDR3 length is 15 residues. Trimming took 0 bases from V and 2 from J, leaving 11 bases between them. The CDR3 region has the DNA TGTGCCATCAGTGAGTCTTCAGGACTGCCCTACGAGCAGTACTTC. The encoded protein is CAISESSGLPYEQYF.

The gene calls are TRBV29-1 and TRBJ1-2; TRBD1 is a possible D gene (5 bases). CDR1 and CDR2 from the germline V gene are SQVTM and ANQGSEA. Trimming stripped 4 bases from V and 3 bases from J, with 12 bases between. The CDR3 covers 13 residues. The CDR3 region has the DNA TGCAGCGTTGCAGGGCAGGCCTACTATGGCTACACCTTC. This gives the protein CSVAGQAYYGYTF. The full variable domain, its missing parts supplied by reference TRBV29-1 and TRBJ1-2, is SAVISQKPSRDICQRGTSLTIQCQVDSQVTMMFWYRQQPGQSLTLIATANQGSEATYESGFVIDKFPISRPNLTFSTLTVSNMSPEDSSIYLCSVAGQAYYGYTFGSGTRLTVV.

The chain uses TRBV6-5 and TRBJ2-1; D is ambiguous. Germline CDR1 MNHEY, CDR2 SVGAGI. Deletions cut 2 bases from V and 8 bases from J, with 7 bases between. CDR3 size: 12 residues. The CDR3 protein is CASSYLGDEQFF. The CDR3, as DNA: TGTGCCAGCAGTTACCTGGGTGATGAGCAGTTCTTC.

CDR3 nucleotides: TGCAGTGCTAACCCGGTTCCCGAAACTAGCGGGAGGGCCTGGCGCGTCAATGAGCAGTTCTTC. Protein product: CSANPVPETSGRAWRVNEQFF. The chain combines TRBV20-1 with TRBJ2-1, with 13 bases identical to TRBD2. This CDR3 spans 21 amino acids. The V and J ends lost 4 bases and 6 bases, in that order; junction bases with no gene match: 24. CDR1 is DFQATT, CDR2 SNEGSKA, per germline (reference sequence).

V and J are TRBV6-5 and TRBJ2-2; D is perhaps TRBD1 (7 bases). The V gene lost 0 bases and the J gene lost 6 bases, with 17 bases spanning the gap. This CDR3 has 17 amino acids. CDR1 MNHEY and CDR2 SVGAGI come from the germline V gene. The CDR3 DNA is TGTGCCAGCAGTTACTCCCCCGGACAGGAGGGGTCCGGGGAGCTGTTTTTT. The encoded protein is CASSYSPGQEGSGELFF.

The chain links TRBV5-1 to TRBJ1-2; 9 bases line up with TRBD1. The CDR3 contains 12 residues. CDR1 SGHRS and CDR2 YFSETQ come from the germline V gene. After removal of 4 bases from V and 8 bases from J, the junction contained 3 bases not matched to a gene. The CDR3 region is CASSRTGDGYTF. CDR3 coding DNA: TGCGCCAGCAGCAGGACAGGGGACGGCTACACCTTC. Variable domain in full (rest from reference TRBV5-1 and TRBJ1-2): KAGVTQTPRYLIKTRGQQVTLSCSPISGHRSVSWYQQTPGQGLQFLFEYFSETQRNKGNFPGRFSGRQFSNSRSEMNVSTLELGDSALYLCASSRTGDGYTFGSGTRLTVV.

The gene calls are TRBV6-5 and TRBJ1-1; D might be TRBD1 (5 bases). Trimming stripped 6 bases from V and 5 bases from J, with 19 bases between. Looked up from germline, CDR1 is MNHEY and CDR2 is SVGAGI. The CDR3 has 15 amino acids. The CDR3 nucleotides are TGTGCCAGCAGCGAACGTTGGGGCGGGGAAACTGAAGCTTTCTTT. This sequence encodes CASSERWGGETEAFF.

J is TRBJ1-1 and V is TRBV12-3 or TRBV12-4; TRBD1 aligns across 8 bases. V shed 6 bases and J 0 bases; nucleotides not matched to a gene: 3. This CDR3 has 14 amino acids. CDR3 residues: CASSAGGMNTEAFF. Here the CDR3 DNA reads TGTGCCAGCAGCGCAGGGGGCATGAACACTGAAGCTTTCTTT.

The chain couples TRBV20-1 to TRBJ2-7; D not certain. Trimming took off 0 bases at V and 7 bases at J, with 7 bases between the two ends. The CDR3 extends over 11 amino acids. The germline gives CDR1 DFQATT, CDR2 SNEGSKA (reference sequence). The CDR3 bases are TGCAGTGCTAGAGATGGGCCGGAGCAGTACTTC. Its protein is CSARDGPEQYF.

This chain joins TRBV30 and TRBJ2-1; D unresolved. CDR1 and CDR2 (germline): GTSNPN, SVGIG (reference sequence). CDR3 size: 15 residues. Deletions cut 3 bases from V and 4 bases from J, with 16 bases between. Here the CDR3 reads CAWRTEIARYNEQFF. The CDR3 DNA is TGTGCCTGGAGAACCGAGATCGCGAGGTACAATGAGCAGTTCTTC.

This clonotype occurred once. The gene calls are TRBV4-1 and TRBJ2-1; 9 bases match TRBD1. The length of the CDR3 is 14 residues. Unmatched junction bases numbered 1, after V lost 3 bases and J lost 4 bases. Germline CDR1 MGHRA, CDR2 YSYEKL. This chain's CDR3 is CASSQGTGYNEQFF. CDR3 DNA: TGCGCCAGCAGCCAGGGGACAGGGTACAATGAGCAGTTCTTC.

The gene calls are TRBV12-3 or TRBV12-4 and TRBJ2-5; 7 bases are a match to TRBD1. Trimming at V came to 3 bases and at J to 1 base, leaving 5 bases not matched to a gene. The CDR3 runs 15 residues. The CDR3 sequence: CASSFQGVGQETQYF. CDR3 sequence (DNA): TGTGCCAGCAGTTTTCAGGGGGTGGGCCAAGAGACCCAGTACTTC.